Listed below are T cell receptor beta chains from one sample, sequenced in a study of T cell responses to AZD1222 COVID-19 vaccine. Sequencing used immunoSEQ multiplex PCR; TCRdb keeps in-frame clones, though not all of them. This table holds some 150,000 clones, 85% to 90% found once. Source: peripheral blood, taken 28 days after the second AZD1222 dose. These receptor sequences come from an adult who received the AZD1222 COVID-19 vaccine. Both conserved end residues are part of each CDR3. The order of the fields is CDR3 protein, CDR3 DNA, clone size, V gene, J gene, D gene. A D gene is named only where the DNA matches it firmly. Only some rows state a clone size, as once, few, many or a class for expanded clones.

CASRLTGFGSSYNSPLHF	TGCGCCAGCAGACTGACAGGGTTTGGGAGCTCCTATAATTCACCCCTCCACTTT	.	TRBV10-2	TRBJ1-6	TRBD1
CASSEVRTESPLHF	TGTGCCAGCAGTGAAGTAAGGACAGAGTCACCCCTCCACTTT	.	TRBV6-1	TRBJ1-6	.
CSVRVGMSGANVLTF	TGCAGCGTGAGGGTGGGGATGTCTGGGGCCAACGTCCTGACTTTC	.	TRBV29-1	TRBJ2-6	.
CASSQKRGRYGYTF	TGTGCCAGCAGCCAAAAAAGGGGGCGGTATGGCTACACCTTC	.	TRBV28	TRBJ1-2	TRBD1
CASSPPRETLRFF	TGCGCCAGCAGCCCCCCCAGAGAGACATTGCGGTTCTTC	.	TRBV4-1	TRBJ2-1	.
CASTTSTGELFF	TGTGCCAGCACTACTTCCACCGGGGAGCTGTTTTTT	.	TRBV2	TRBJ2-2	.
CASSLGPGTGQEKLFF	TGTGCCAGCAGCTTAGGGCCCGGGACAGGGCAGGAAAAACTGTTTTTT	.	TRBV11-2	TRBJ1-4	TRBD1
CASRSNPFLAGGLNEQFF	TGTGCCAGCAGGTCCAATCCCTTCCTAGCGGGGGGACTTAATGAGCAGTTCTTC	.	TRBV7-2	TRBJ2-1	TRBD2
CASSILAGVDEQYF	TGTGCCAGCAGTATCCTAGCGGGGGTGGACGAGCAGTACTTC	once	TRBV28	TRBJ2-7	TRBD2
CSVVTRETSNTDTQYF	TGCAGCGTTGTCACCAGAGAGACTAGCAACACAGATACGCAGTATTTT	many	TRBV29-1	TRBJ2-3	TRBD2
CASRGGVDTEAFF	TGCGCCAGCAGGGGCGGGGTGGACACTGAAGCTTTCTTT	.	TRBV5-1	TRBJ1-1	.
CASSPAGANVLTF	TGTGCCAGCAGTCCTGCCGGGGCCAACGTCCTGACTTTC	.	TRBV12-3/TRBV12-4	TRBJ2-6	.
CASSPQAKMNTEAFF	TGTGCCAGCTCACCCCAGGCCAAGATGAACACTGAAGCTTTCTTT	.	TRBV18	TRBJ1-1	.
CAWSVGGANVLTF	TGTGCCTGGAGTGTAGGGGGGGCCAACGTCCTGACTTTC	.	TRBV30	TRBJ2-6	.
CASSVGRGGYTF	TGTGCCAGCAGCGTAGGACGGGGTGGCTACACCTTC	.	TRBV9	TRBJ1-2	.
CASSLSGRTEAFF	TGTGCCAGCAGTTTGTCAGGGCGAACTGAAGCTTTCTTT	.	TRBV28	TRBJ1-1	.
CASSSAGSRLFF	TGCGCCAGCAGCTCAGCAGGGTCAAGACTGTTTTTT	once	TRBV5-1	TRBJ1-4	.
CASPPPGARDGAFF	TGTGCCAGTCCCCCGCCCGGGGCGCGCGACGGGGCTTTCTTT	.	TRBV19	TRBJ1-1	.
CASSLAQGGGYTF	TGTGCCAGCAGCTTAGCGCAGGGGGGAGGCTACACCTTC	.	TRBV7-2	TRBJ1-2	TRBD1
CASSSPLWQGEDTQYF	TGTGCCAGCAGTTCTCCGTTATGGCAGGGAGAAGATACGCAGTATTTT	few	TRBV27	TRBJ2-3	.
CASSPEKLFF	TGTGCCAGCAGCCCGGAAAAACTGTTTTTT	.	TRBV7-9	TRBJ1-4	.
CASSRGASRQETQYF	TGCGCCAGCAGCCGGGGGGCTAGTCGGCAAGAGACCCAGTACTTC	.	TRBV5-1	TRBJ2-5	.
CASSLVGQPQHF	TGTGCCAGCAGTTTAGTGGGTCAGCCCCAGCATTTT	.	TRBV28	TRBJ1-5	.
CASSLGVRGKTNEKLFF	TGCGCCAGCAGCTTGGGGGTCAGGGGGAAAACTAATGAAAAACTGTTTTTT	.	TRBV5-1	TRBJ1-4	TRBD1
CASRGQGNEAFF	TGCGCCAGCAGGGGACAGGGAAATGAAGCTTTCTTT	once	TRBV5-1	TRBJ1-1	TRBD1
CASRNVYEQYF	TGCGCCAGCAGAAACGTCTACGAGCAGTACTTC	.	TRBV5-1	TRBJ2-7	.
CASSSGSPGTEAFF	TGTGCCAGCAGCTCTGGGTCGCCGGGGACTGAAGCTTTCTTT	.	TRBV7-3	TRBJ1-1	.
CASAKWDSTDTQYF	TGTGCCAGCGCCAAATGGGACAGCACAGATACGCAGTATTTT	.	TRBV27	TRBJ2-3	.
CASSFRTGGHGYTF	TGTGCCAGCAGCTTCCGGACAGGGGGGCATGGCTACACCTTC	.	TRBV9	TRBJ1-2	TRBD1
CASSRRPDRVNVGYTF	TGCGCCAGCAGCCGACGCCCGGACAGGGTCAATGTTGGCTACACCTTC	.	TRBV5-1	TRBJ1-2	TRBD1
CASRTRDLGYEQYF	TGTGCCAGCAGAACCCGGGACCTCGGCTACGAGCAGTACTTC	.	TRBV28	TRBJ2-7	.
CASSLDYEQYF	TGTGCCAGCAGCTTAGACTACGAGCAGTACTTC	once	TRBV7-9	TRBJ2-7	.
CASSLVAGSGNTIYF	TGCGCCAGCAGCTTGGTTGCGGGTTCGGGAAACACCATATATTTT	.	TRBV5-1	TRBJ1-3	.
CASSVGHTLTYEQYF	TGTGCCAGCAGCGTAGGACACACCCTGACCTACGAGCAGTACTTC	.	TRBV9	TRBJ2-7	.
CASSSKGGGGLGNTIYF	TGTGCCAGCAGCTCCAAGGGGGGAGGGGGCCTCGGAAACACCATATATTTT	.	TRBV9	TRBJ1-3	TRBD1
CASSAPTSFYEQYF	TGTGCCAGCAGCGCCCCGACTAGTTTTTACGAGCAGTACTTC	.	TRBV28	TRBJ2-7	.
CASSQYVTSGSQETQYF	TGCGCCAGCAGCCAATACGTGACTAGCGGGTCTCAAGAGACCCAGTACTTC	.	TRBV4-1	TRBJ2-5	TRBD2